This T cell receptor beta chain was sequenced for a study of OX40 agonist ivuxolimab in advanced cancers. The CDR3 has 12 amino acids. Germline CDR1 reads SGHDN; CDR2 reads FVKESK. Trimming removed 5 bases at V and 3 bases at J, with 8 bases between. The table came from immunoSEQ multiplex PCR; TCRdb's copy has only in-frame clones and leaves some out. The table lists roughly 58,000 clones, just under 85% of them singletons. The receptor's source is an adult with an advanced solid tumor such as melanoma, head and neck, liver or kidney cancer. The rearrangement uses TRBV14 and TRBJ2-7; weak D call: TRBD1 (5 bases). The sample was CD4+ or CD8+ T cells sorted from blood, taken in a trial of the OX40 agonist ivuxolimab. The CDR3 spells CASSAGFYEQYF. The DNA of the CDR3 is TGTGCCAGCAGCGCAGGGTTCTACGAGCAGTACTTC.